What follows is one T cell receptor (beta chain) and its context. The junction shows a germline mismatch at one end, possibly a read error. This sample's RNA came from whole unsorted tissue. This sample was taken from a study of tumor and adjacent non-tumor tissue in lung cancer. Germline CDR1 is LGHNA and CDR2 is YNFKEQ. CDR3 size: 18 residues. A modified ARM-PCR protocol with three rounds of nested PCR amplified TCRbeta. TCRdb fed the multiplex PCR reads into MiXCR, producing one record per CDR3 protein. The sample lists fewer than 130,000 distinct CDR3 sequences; approximately 87% were seen once. The chain employs TRBV4-2 and TRBJ1-2; D call uncertain. The source is a man aged 65 to 79 with non-small cell lung cancer. What was sequenced was lung tumor tissue. CDR3 nucleotide sequence: TGTGTCAGCAGCCAAGAACCGGGCCTAGAACCGTTTAACTATGGCTACACCTTC. Protein: CVSSQEPGLEPFNYGYTF.